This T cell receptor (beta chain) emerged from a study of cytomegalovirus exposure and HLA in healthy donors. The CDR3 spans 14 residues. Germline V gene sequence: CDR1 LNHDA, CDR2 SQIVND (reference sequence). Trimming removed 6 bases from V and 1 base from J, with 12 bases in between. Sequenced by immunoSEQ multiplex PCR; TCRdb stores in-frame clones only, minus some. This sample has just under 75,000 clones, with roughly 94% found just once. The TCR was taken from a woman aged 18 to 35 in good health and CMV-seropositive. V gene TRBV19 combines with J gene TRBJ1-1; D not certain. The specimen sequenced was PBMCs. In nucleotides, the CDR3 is TGTGCCAGTAGCGTCCTAAGCTCGAACACTGAAGCTTTCTTT. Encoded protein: CASSVLSSNTEAFF.